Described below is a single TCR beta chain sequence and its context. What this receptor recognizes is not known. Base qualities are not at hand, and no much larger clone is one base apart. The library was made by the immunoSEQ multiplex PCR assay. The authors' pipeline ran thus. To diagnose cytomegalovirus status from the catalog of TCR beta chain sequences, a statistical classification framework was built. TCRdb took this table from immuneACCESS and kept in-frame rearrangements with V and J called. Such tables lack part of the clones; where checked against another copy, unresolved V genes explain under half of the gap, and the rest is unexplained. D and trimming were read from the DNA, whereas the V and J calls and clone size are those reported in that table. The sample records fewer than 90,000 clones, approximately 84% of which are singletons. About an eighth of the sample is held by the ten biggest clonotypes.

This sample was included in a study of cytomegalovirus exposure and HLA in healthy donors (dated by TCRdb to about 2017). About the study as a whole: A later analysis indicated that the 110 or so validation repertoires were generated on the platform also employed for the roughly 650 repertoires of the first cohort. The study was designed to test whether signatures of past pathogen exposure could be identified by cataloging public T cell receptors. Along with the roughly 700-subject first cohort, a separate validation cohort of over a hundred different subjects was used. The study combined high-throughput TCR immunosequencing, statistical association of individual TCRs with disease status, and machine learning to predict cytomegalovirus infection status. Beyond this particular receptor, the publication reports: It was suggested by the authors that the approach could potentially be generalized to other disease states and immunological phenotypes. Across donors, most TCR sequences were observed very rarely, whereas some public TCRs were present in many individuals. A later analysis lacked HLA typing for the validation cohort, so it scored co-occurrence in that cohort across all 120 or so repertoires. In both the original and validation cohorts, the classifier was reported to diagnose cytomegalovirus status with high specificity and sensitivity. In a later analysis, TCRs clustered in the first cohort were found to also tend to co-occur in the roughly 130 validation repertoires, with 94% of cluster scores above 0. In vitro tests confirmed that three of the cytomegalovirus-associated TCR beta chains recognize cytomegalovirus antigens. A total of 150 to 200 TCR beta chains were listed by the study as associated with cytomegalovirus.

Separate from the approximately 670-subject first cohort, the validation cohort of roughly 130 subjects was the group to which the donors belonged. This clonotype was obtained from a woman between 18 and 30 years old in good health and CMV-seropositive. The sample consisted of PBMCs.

CDR3 region: CASSAPGTGGNTIYF. The bases read TGTGCCAGCAGCGCCCCCGGGACAGGGGGAAACACCATATATTTT. The V gene is TRBV9 and the J gene is TRBJ1-3; 9 junctional bases match TRBD1. From V the trimming removes 3 bases and from J it removes 4 bases, while the gene matches leave 5 bases of the junction unaccounted for. From the cysteine up to the phenylalanine, the CDR3 has a length of 15 residues. CDR3 DNA only is kept here, 45 bases in frame from base 1. The germline V gene supplies CDR1 SGDLS and CDR2 YYNGEE.